The 20 T cell receptor beta chains below were found in one sample sequenced in a study of Graves' ophthalmopathy and Graves' hyperthyroidism. Amplification of TCR beta CDR3 regions used RNA transcripts. HTBI primers primed a first-round RT-PCR, and a second-round multiplex PCR followed. TCRdb redid the calling of the multiplex PCR reads with MiXCR, one entry per CDR3 protein. Among about 16,000 distinct CDR3 sequences listed, roughly 46% were seen once. The sequencing sample was made of peripheral blood. These TCRs come from a woman aged 35 to 49 with stable Graves' hyperthyroidism.

V and J are TRBV7-2 and TRBJ1-6, with unresolved D. This CDR3 has 14 amino acids. Trimming stripped 6 bases from V and 5 bases from J, with 11 bases between. Germline V lookup: CDR1 SGHTA, CDR2 FQGNSA. CDR3 bases: TGTGCCAGCAGTAGTCGCATGAATAATTCACCCCTCCACTTT. Encoded protein: CASSSRMNNSPLHF.

This chain links TRBV7-2 with TRBJ1-6, with unresolved D. CDR1 and CDR2 (germline): SGHTA, FQGNSA. This CDR3 region has 14 residues. Trimming left V 5 bases short and J 4 bases short, with 9 bases between. CDR3 coding DNA: TGTGCCAGCAGCCGCAGAAGTTATAATTCACCCCTCCACTTT. It is translated as CASSRRSYNSPLHF.

In the case of this clonotype: In this CDR3 the conserved last residue, phenylalanine or tryptophan, is missing, so a read error is likely. J is TRBJ2-3 and V is TRBV5-6, with 9 bases identical to TRBD1. After removal of 0 bases from V and 5 bases from J, the junction contained 1 base not matched to a gene. The CDR3 covers 14 residues. Germline assignment: CDR1 SGHDT and CDR2 YYEEEE. The CDR3 loop reads CASSLGQGGDTQYL. The CDR3 DNA reads TGTGCCAGCAGCTTGGGACAGGGGGGAGATACGCAGTATCTT.

This clonotype was seen a handful of times. The chain employs TRBV18 and TRBJ2-7; 7 bases fit TRBD1. With 1 base clipped from V and 0 bases from J, the junction kept 9 bases outside the gene matches. CDR1 is KGHSH, CDR2 LQKENI, per germline. This CDR3 spans 17 amino acids. CDR3: CASSPLMSGQTSYEQYF. CDR3 nucleotide sequence: TGTGCCAGCTCACCACTTATGTCGGGACAGACCTCCTACGAGCAGTACTTC.

The rearrangement links TRBV20-1 to TRBJ1-1; no definite D call. V was pared by 3 bases and J by 4 bases, with 9 bases between. CDR3 size: 12 residues. The germline CDR1 and CDR2 sequences are DFQATT and SNEGSKA (reference sequence). The CDR3 loop reads CSASSEATEAFF. The DNA for the CDR3 is TGCAGTGCTAGCTCAGAGGCCACTGAAGCTTTCTTT.

The table lists this clonotype with a few counts. The chain employs TRBV4-3 and TRBJ2-7; no clear D. The germline V gene has CDR1 LGHNA and CDR2 YSLEER. V lost 1 base and J 0 bases, leaving 13 bases between the germline ends. The CDR3 runs to 16 residues. CDR3 in DNA: TGCGCCAGCAGCCAAGTAGGTGGGTCAAGCTCCTACGAGCAGTACTTC. It specifies CASSQVGGSSSYEQYF.

V is TRBV6-5 and J is TRBJ2-1; 12 bases are shared with TRBD2. V lost 6 bases and J lost 12; bases outside the gene matches: 6. Germline values: CDR1 MNHEY, CDR2 SVGAGI. The CDR3 spans 13 residues. CDR3 sequence (DNA): TGTGCCAGCAGGCTGACTAGCGGGAGTAGGCAGTTCTTC. This codes for CASRLTSGSRQFF.

This clonotype came up many times. V and J are TRBV5-4 and TRBJ2-5; a weak D match, TRBD1 (5 bases). Germline CDR1 reads SGHNT; CDR2 reads YYREEE (reference sequence). The length of the CDR3 is 15 residues. V dropped 1 base and J dropped 1 base, with 11 bases sitting between them. The CDR3 sequence is CASSLNPTVQETQYF. CDR3 DNA sequence: TGTGCCAGCAGCTTGAACCCGACAGTCCAAGAGACCCAGTACTTC.

The chain couples TRBV7-6 to TRBJ2-3; possible D gene TRBD1, 5 bases. The germline gives CDR1 SGHVS, CDR2 FNYEAQ. The CDR3 spans 13 residues. Deletions cut 3 bases from V and 1 base from J, with 5 bases between. CDR3 residues: CASSFRGTDTQYF. The CDR3 bases are TGTGCCAGCAGCTTCAGGGGCACAGATACGCAGTATTTT.

Ten or more counts support this clonotype. V is TRBV20-1 and J is TRBJ1-5, with TRBD1 matching 7 bases. The junction had 1 base not matched to a gene; V was cut back by 0 bases and J by 2 bases. Germline V CDR1 and CDR2: DFQATT, SNEGSKA (reference sequence). The CDR3 spans 14 residues. CDR3: CSARDGQGNQPQHF. The CDR3 region has the DNA TGCAGTGCTAGAGATGGACAGGGCAATCAGCCCCAGCATTTT.

This clonotype came up once. This chain uses TRBV27 with TRBJ2-3; D remains unclear. V was clipped by 7 bases and J by 0 bases, with 8 bases between them. Germline-derived CDR1 and CDR2 are MNHEY and SMNVEV (reference sequence). The CDR3 loop spans 13 amino acids. DNA for the CDR3: TGTGCCAGCAATGACTCGAGCACAGATACGCAGTATTTT. Protein product: CASNDSSTDTQYF.

The chain joins TRBV5-1 to TRBJ2-7; TRBD2 is a possible D gene (5 bases). The CDR3 covers 12 residues. Trimming stripped 2 bases from V and 10 bases from J, with 13 bases between. In germline, CDR1 is SGHRS, CDR2 YFSETQ. CDR3 sequence reads: CASSFSEGNQYF. CDR3 in DNA: TGCGCCAGCAGCTTCTCCGAGGGTAATCAGTACTTC.

This clonotype is a singleton in its sample. The rearrangement joins TRBV24-1 to TRBJ2-3, with 8 bases aligning to TRBD1. V trimming: 5 bases; J trimming: 0 bases; junction bases outside the gene matches: 6. CDR1 is KGHDR, CDR2 SFDVKD, per germline. The CDR3 is made up of 16 amino acids. The CDR3 DNA is TGTGCCACCAGTGCCCCCGGGACAGGCAGCACAGATACGCAGTATTTT. Amino acids: CATSAPGTGSTDTQYF.

The chain is built from TRBV2 and TRBJ1-3; D unresolved. Between the trimmed V and J ends, which lost 8 bases and 4 bases, there was a span of 9 bases. From germline, CDR1 is SNHLY and CDR2 FYNNEI. The CDR3 has 12 residues. The CDR3 loop reads CASGVFGNTIYF. In DNA form, the CDR3 reads TGTGCCAGCGGGGTCTTCGGAAACACCATATATTTT.

Comments on this clonotype: A junction boundary mismatches the germline segment, possibly from a read error. The chain uses TRBV10-3 and TRBJ2-3; 7 nucleotides match TRBD2. CDR3 length: 14 residues. Germline V gene data show CDR1 as ENHRY and CDR2 as SYGVKD. The CDR3 sequence is CAISDLTSRDTQYF. For the CDR3, the DNA is TGTGCCATCAGTGACCTGACTAGCAGAGATACGCAGTATTTT.

This clonotype was detected a few times. V and J are TRBV9 and TRBJ2-3; D gene uncertain. The CDR3 contains 14 residues. V lost 3 bases and J lost 6, with 14 bases in between. CDR1 and CDR2 from the germline V gene are SGDLS and YYNGEE. Written as DNA, the CDR3 is TGTGCCAGCAGCGGTACTCTGCCTGGGGATACGCAGTATTTT. Amino acid sequence: CASSGTLPGDTQYF.

This clonotype was picked up one time. The limits of the CDR3 on the DNA are not certain, so only TCRdb's listed CDR3 is given. The CDR3 sequence is CACSARADASTYEQYF. V and J are TRBV25-1 and TRBJ2-7; TRBD2, the table's D call, was not compared with the DNA. The CDR3 is 16 amino acids in total, end residues counted. Germline V lookup: CDR1 MGHDK, CDR2 SYGVNS.

The rearrangement links TRBV27 to TRBJ1-6, with no clear D. Germline values: CDR1 MNHEY, CDR2 SMNVEV (reference sequence). The ends were cut back, 6 bases at V and 7 bases at J, with 10 bases in the middle. The CDR3 length is 13 residues. Written as DNA, the CDR3 is TGTGCCAGCAGCCTGTTTGTAAATTCACCCCTCCACTTT. Its protein product is CASSLFVNSPLHF.

This clonotype was recorded many times. The genes are TRBV20-1 and TRBJ2-1; TRBD2 matches at 9 bases. The V segment lost 0 bases and the J segment 5 bases; nucleotides outside the gene matches: 14. Germline CDR1 is DFQATT and CDR2 is SNEGSKA (reference sequence). CDR3 length: 18 residues. CDR3 nucleotides: TGCAGTGCTAGAGATAACCCGTTCTTCCGCGGGAGGGACAATGAGCAGTTCTTC. Its protein product is CSARDNPFFRGRDNEQFF.

This clonotype was recorded once. A much larger clone is a single base away; this may be a read error. The chain uses TRBV11-2 and TRBJ2-1; TRBD2 matches 10 bases. The CDR3 has 15 amino acids. The V gene's germline CDR1 is SGHAT and CDR2 FQNNGV. The CDR3 region has the DNA TGTGCCAGCAGCATGACTAGCGGGTTTTACACTGAGCAGTTCTTC. It encodes CASSMTSGFYTEQFF.